Below, 30 T cell receptor beta chains from the same sample are listed, as sequenced in a study of T-cell reconstitution after alpha-beta-depleted transplantation in children (dated by TCRdb to the mid-2010s). The library was obtained by PCR. The sample was run on an Illumina HiSeq 2500. TCR libraries were prepared with molecular barcoding, using unique molecular identifiers to normalize TCRbeta repertoire quantification. The raw public reads went through TCRdb reprocessing: fastp at Q25, MiXCR clone calling, in-frame beta chains kept. Identical CDR3 proteins give one entry, which carries the most common genes and DNA. Counted in this sample were some 390,000 distinct CDR3 sequences; just over 20% of them appeared once. The ten largest clones add up to around 4% of the sample. The material was PBMCs from the stem cell graft donor, obtained from the stem cell graft. The source is a human donor who donated a stem cell graft to a child with acute myeloid leukemia.

This clonotype was observed a handful of times. V is TRBV15 and J is TRBJ2-5; D is unclear. Germline V lookup: CDR1 LNHNV, CDR2 YYDKDF (reference sequence). The length of the CDR3 is 14 residues. Trimming removed 1 base from V and 5 bases from J, with 11 bases in between. The CDR3 DNA reads as TGTGCCACCAGCAGAGGAAGTGGGATTGAGACCCAGTACTTC. Translating gives CATSRGSGIETQYF.

V gene TRBV12-3 or TRBV12-4 combines with J gene TRBJ1-5, with D possibly being TRBD1 (5 bases). Trimming pared 5 bases from V and 0 bases from J, leaving 11 bases between. The CDR3 has 15 residues. CDR3 loop: CASSQTEYSNQPQHF. CDR3 sequence (DNA): TGTGCCAGCAGTCAGACAGAATATAGCAATCAGCCCCAGCATTTT.

The chain has TRBV7-8 and TRBJ2-7; D is ambiguous. The germline gives CDR1 SGHVS, CDR2 FQNEAQ. The CDR3 has 12 amino acids. The V gene lost 4 bases and the J gene lost 10 bases, with 14 bases spanning the gap. The CDR3 DNA sequence: TGTGCCAGCAGCTCCCGGAATGGAGAACAGTACTTC. It encodes CASSSRNGEQYF.

The chain carries TRBV10-3 and TRBJ1-1; no definite D call. This CDR3 has 13 amino acids. Per the germline V gene, CDR1 is ENHRY and CDR2 is SYGVKD. The V and J ends lost 3 bases and 11 bases respectively, with 16 bases between them. This chain's CDR3 is CAISDGPETGAFF. The DNA for the CDR3 is TGTGCCATCAGTGATGGGCCCGAGACTGGTGCTTTCTTT.

A few counts support this clonotype. The V gene is TRBV12-3 or TRBV12-4, the J gene TRBJ2-1; D not resolved. The CDR3 has 18 residues. V was clipped by 1 base and J by 9 bases, with 25 bases between them. In nucleotides, the CDR3 is TGTGCCAGCAGTTTAGTGAGTCTGGCCACAAAAGGGTGGGGTGAGCAGTTCTTC. Encoded protein: CASSLVSLATKGWGEQFF.

This rearrangement joins TRBV15 to TRBJ2-1; D unresolved. CDR3 length: 13 residues. Germline V gene sequence: CDR1 LNHNV, CDR2 YYDKDF (reference sequence). The V end was cut by 3 bases, the J end by 8 bases, with 11 bases between. CDR3 bases: TGTGCCACCAGCAGTCTATCAGGCTATGAGCAGTTCTTC. This codes for CATSSLSGYEQFF.

The CDR3 spells CASSYSSGQFYEQYF. CDR3 DNA sequence: TGTGCCAGCAGTTACTCGAGCGGACAATTCTACGAGCAGTACTTC. The genes are TRBV6-5 and TRBJ2-7; D may match TRBD1 or TRBD2 (5 bases each). This CDR3 has 15 amino acids. V was clipped by 0 bases and J by 3 bases, with 12 bases between them. Looked up from germline, CDR1 is MNHEY and CDR2 is SVGAGI.

The rearrangement links TRBV5-6 to TRBJ2-1; 8 bases line up with TRBD2. CDR1 is SGHDT and CDR2 is YYEEEE in the germline V gene. V was pared by 3 bases and J by 4 bases, with 9 bases of the junction left unmatched. The CDR3 sequence is 16 residues long. The CDR3 DNA follows: TGTGCCAGCAGCTCCTTAGCGGGACTAGGGTACAATGAGCAGTTCTTC. Translation: CASSSLAGLGYNEQFF.

In this sample, this clonotype turned up many times. The chain combines TRBV12-3 or TRBV12-4 with TRBJ2-1; 10 nucleotides line up with TRBD1. The CDR3 has 15 amino acids. Trimming took 7 bases from V and 7 from J; bases not matched to a gene: 10. The DNA of the CDR3 is TGTGCCAGCACTCAGACAGGGGGCTTTGGTAATGAGCAGTTCTTC. Translated, it gives CASTQTGGFGNEQFF.

This clonotype was detected only a few times. This chain connects TRBV5-1 to TRBJ2-7, with 9 bases matching TRBD1. The CDR3 consists of 15 residues. The germline V gene encodes CDR1 SGHRS and CDR2 YFSETQ. Trimming removed 0 bases from V and 4 bases from J; junction bases left unmatched: 5. The CDR3 reads CASSLGGQGWYEQYF. The CDR3, as DNA: TGCGCCAGCAGCTTGGGTGGACAGGGGTGGTACGAGCAGTACTTC.

The rearrangement uses TRBV18 and TRBJ2-2; D may be TRBD1 (6 bases). V lost 3 bases, J lost 3 bases, and 11 bases lay in between. Germline CDR1 KGHSH, CDR2 LQKENI. This CDR3 has 15 residues. The CDR3 coding sequence is TGTGCCAGCTCACCTTCGGACAGAGACACCGGGGAGCTGTTTTTT. It specifies CASSPSDRDTGELFF.

This sequence joins TRBV2 and TRBJ2-1, with D perhaps matching TRBD2 (6 bases). This CDR3 has 13 residues. Germline lookup yields CDR1 SNHLY and CDR2 FYNNEI. Trimming took 4 bases from V and 7 from J, leaving 11 bases between them. The CDR3 protein is CASSGEVPNEQFF. Here the CDR3 DNA reads TGTGCCAGCAGTGGGGAGGTGCCGAATGAGCAGTTCTTC. Looking up the rest from reference TRBV2 and TRBJ2-1 gives the full variable domain: EPEVTQTPSHQVTQMGQEVILRCVPISNHLYFYWYRQILGQKVEFLVSFYNNEISEKSEIFDDQFSVERPDGSNFTLKIRSTKLEDSAMYFCASSGEVPNEQFFGPGTRLTVL.

The chain combines TRBV4-1 with TRBJ2-3; D gene uncertain. Trimming took 0 bases from V and 2 from J, leaving 9 bases between them. This CDR3 comprises 15 residues. The germline V gene encodes CDR1 MGHRA and CDR2 YSYEKL. CDR3 loop: CASSQDPRNTDTQYF. CDR3 sequence (DNA): TGCGCCAGCAGCCAAGATCCCCGGAACACAGATACGCAGTATTTT.

The chain combines TRBV12-3 or TRBV12-4 with TRBJ2-1; 14 bases agree with TRBD2. This CDR3 spans 16 amino acids. The J segment lost 5 bases and the V segment lost 7 bases, leaving 7 bases of the junction unmatched. CDR3 sequence (DNA): TGTGCCAGCATCCCCCTGGGACTAGCGGGAGACAATGAGCAGTTCTTC. This sequence encodes CASIPLGLAGDNEQFF.

The chain has TRBV5-1 and TRBJ2-1; D is ambiguous. The germline V and J ends were trimmed by 1 base and 7 bases, with 12 bases remaining between them. The CDR3 consists of 14 residues. CDR1 and CDR2 from the germline V gene are SGHRS and YFSETQ. The CDR3 coding sequence is TGCGCCAGCAGCTTGTTGGGTTATGAGAATGAGCAGTTCTTC. Protein: CASSLLGYENEQFF.

This clonotype was seen ten or more times. The chain is built from TRBV20-1 and TRBJ2-7; 9 bases fit TRBD1. V trimming: 6 bases; J trimming: 0 bases; junction bases outside the gene matches: 6. Germline V gives CDR1 DFQATT, CDR2 SNEGSKA (reference sequence). CDR3 length: 14 residues. CDR3 coding DNA: TGCAGTGCCATCCCGGGACAGGGCTCCTACGAGCAGTACTTC. Translation: CSAIPGQGSYEQYF.

This clonotype was counted at least ten times. The chain links TRBV4-2 to TRBJ2-2, with D perhaps matching TRBD2 (5 bases). CDR3 length: 17 amino acids. The V gene's germline CDR1 is LGHNA and CDR2 YNFKEQ. Trimming removed 0 bases from V and 2 bases from J, with 13 bases in between. CDR3 sequence: CASSQDGGYINTGELFF. Here the CDR3 DNA reads TGTGCCAGCAGCCAAGATGGAGGCTACATAAACACCGGGGAGCTGTTTTTT.

This clonotype has more than one count but fewer than ten. The CDR3 here is CASAAQTGYEQYF. Here the CDR3 DNA reads TGTGCCAGCGCAGCCCAGACGGGCTACGAGCAGTACTTC. The V and J genes are TRBV27 and TRBJ2-7; D gene unclear. The CDR3 has 13 residues. The germline gives CDR1 MNHEY, CDR2 SMNVEV (reference sequence). The V and J ends lost 8 bases and 3 bases respectively, with 14 bases between them.

This clonotype was detected a few times. The chain combines TRBV12-3 or TRBV12-4 with TRBJ1-5; unclear D gene. V lost 5 bases and J 0 bases, leaving 8 bases between the germline ends. CDR3 length: 14 amino acids. In nucleotides, the CDR3 is TGTGCCAGCAGTGGGGTAAATAGCAATCAGCCCCAGCATTTT. The encoded protein is CASSGVNSNQPQHF.

The chain combines TRBV11-2 with TRBJ1-1; D is uncertain. V lost 3 bases, J lost 0 bases, and 11 bases lay in between. This CDR3 has 15 residues. Germline CDR1 and CDR2: SGHAT and FQNNGV. The CDR3: CASSLGTWMNTEAFF. As DNA, the CDR3 is TGTGCCAGCAGCTTGGGCACGTGGATGAACACTGAAGCTTTCTTT.

On this clonotype itself: Since a much larger clone is just one base distant, this may be a read error. The chain uses TRBV7-9 and TRBJ2-1; 7 nucleotides align to TRBD2. The germline gives CDR1 SEHNR, CDR2 FQNEAQ (reference sequence). Trimming removed 2 bases from V and 0 bases from J; junction bases left unmatched: 1. The CDR3 spans 15 residues. DNA for the CDR3: TGTGCCAGCAGCTTACTAGCGGTCTCCTACAATGAGCAGTTCTTC. Its translation is CASSLLAVSYNEQFF.

This clonotype was seen at least ten times. The chain recombines TRBV29-1 with TRBJ2-3, with 10 bases that match TRBD1. Germline V lookup: CDR1 SQVTM, CDR2 ANQGSEA. The CDR3 length is 18 residues. V lost 6 bases to trimming and J lost 3 bases; unmatched junction nucleotides: 18. The CDR3 reads CSVFTIHDRGRVTDTQYF. The CDR3 DNA reads TGCAGCGTATTTACCATTCACGACAGGGGGCGCGTTACAGATACGCAGTATTTT.

This clonotype was detected ten times or more. J is TRBJ2-1 and V is TRBV29-1; 9 nucleotides agree with TRBD2. The CDR3 runs to 15 residues. Germline V gene lookup returns CDR1 SQVTM and CDR2 ANQGSEA. V lost 7 bases to trimming and J lost 4 bases; unmatched junction nucleotides: 11. This CDR3 reads CSARIAGVAYNEQFF. CDR3 coding DNA: TGCAGCGCCCGGATAGCGGGAGTTGCTTACAATGAGCAGTTCTTC.

This clonotype was found a few times. This chain joins TRBV15 and TRBJ2-5; D unresolved. V was cut by 0 bases and J by 1 base, with 12 bases left in between. This CDR3 comprises 16 residues. Germline CDR1 reads LNHNV; CDR2 reads YYDKDF (reference sequence). In DNA, the CDR3 is TGTGCCACCAGCAGAGATTACTCTCCAAGCCAAGAGACCCAGTACTTC. Its protein is CATSRDYSPSQETQYF.

In this sample, this clonotype turned up a few times. This chain connects TRBV5-4 to TRBJ2-1; 9 bases are a match to TRBD2. The V gene's germline CDR1 is SGHNT and CDR2 YYREEE (reference sequence). This CDR3 contains 15 residues. V lost 4 bases and J lost 4; bases outside the gene matches: 6. CDR3 region: CASSRAGGPYNEQFF. The CDR3 region has the DNA TGTGCCAGCAGCCGAGCGGGAGGTCCTTACAATGAGCAGTTCTTC.

This chain links TRBV10-2 with TRBJ2-1, with 11 bases lining up with TRBD2. This CDR3 has 15 amino acids. Germline lookup yields CDR1 WSHSY and CDR2 SAAADI. With 6 bases clipped from V and 1 base from J, the junction kept 2 bases outside the gene matches. CDR3 in amino acids: CASRGTSGSYNEQFF. The DNA for the CDR3 is TGCGCCAGCAGAGGGACTAGCGGATCCTACAATGAGCAGTTCTTC.

The J gene is TRBJ2-7, the V gene TRBV12-3 or TRBV12-4; D gene uncertain. This CDR3 region has 15 residues. V was shortened by 7 bases and J by 9 bases, with 25 bases between the two germline ends. The CDR3 loop reads CASTENTPEMSPQYF. CDR3 nucleotides: TGTGCCAGCACCGAAAACACCCCCGAAATGTCCCCGCAGTACTTC.

This clonotype was observed many times. The CDR3 here is CASSYIRLAGANTGELFF. CDR3 bases: TGTGCCAGCAGTTACATAAGGCTAGCGGGAGCGAACACCGGGGAGCTGTTTTTT. The gene calls are TRBV6-2 or TRBV6-3 and TRBJ2-2, with TRBD2 matching over 10 bases. CDR1 and CDR2 from the germline V gene are MNHEY and SVGEGT. The CDR3 totals 18 residues. V lost 2 bases to trimming and J lost 0 bases; unmatched junction nucleotides: 6.

At least ten counts were recorded for this clonotype. The genes are TRBV29-1 and TRBJ1-5; no firm D call. Trimming cost V 5 bases and J 11 bases, with 16 bases left between them. Germline V gives CDR1 SQVTM, CDR2 ANQGSEA. The CDR3 runs 12 residues. DNA for the CDR3: TGCAGCGTTCGGACGGACTGGGGAACCCAGCATTTT. Its protein is CSVRTDWGTQHF.

This clonotype was counted many times. The chain employs TRBV11-3 and TRBJ2-7; 9 bases are shared with TRBD1. Germline V gene data show CDR1 as SGHNT and CDR2 as YENEEA. V dropped 7 bases and J dropped 3; count of bases not matched to a gene: 4. The CDR3 extends over 13 amino acids. Here the CDR3 reads CASTRDRDYEQYF. In DNA form, the CDR3 reads TGTGCCAGCACCCGGGACAGGGACTACGAGCAGTACTTC.